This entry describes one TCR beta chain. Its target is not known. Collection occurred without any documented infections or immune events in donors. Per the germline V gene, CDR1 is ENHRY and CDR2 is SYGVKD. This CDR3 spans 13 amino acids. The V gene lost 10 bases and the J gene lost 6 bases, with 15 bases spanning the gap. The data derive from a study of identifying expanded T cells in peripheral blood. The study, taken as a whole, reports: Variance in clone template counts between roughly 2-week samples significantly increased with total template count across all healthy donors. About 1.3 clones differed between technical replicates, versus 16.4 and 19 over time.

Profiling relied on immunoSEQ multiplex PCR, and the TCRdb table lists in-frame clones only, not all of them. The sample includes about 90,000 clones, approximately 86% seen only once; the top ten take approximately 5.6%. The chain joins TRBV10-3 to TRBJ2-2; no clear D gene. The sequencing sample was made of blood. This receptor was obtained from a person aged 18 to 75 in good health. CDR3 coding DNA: TGTGCCACCTCGGACCCTTTATCCGGGGAGCTGTTTTTT. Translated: CATSDPLSGELFF.